This T cell receptor (beta chain) was recovered during a study of cytomegalovirus exposure and HLA in healthy donors. Study summary: The study placed approximately 78% of its 398 genotyped donors in the Caucasian-associated ancestry cluster.

PCR used 60 Vbeta primers and 13 Jbeta primers. The repertoire was sequenced with immunoSEQ multiplex PCR; TCRdb's copy has only in-frame clones and lacks some. This repertoire shows about 170,000 clones, 78% found once; its top ten account for 3% to 3.5%. This clone has a single count. What it binds is unknown. V dropped 3 bases and J dropped 0 bases, with 6 bases sitting between them. CDR3 length: 15 amino acids. CDR1 is SNHLY and CDR2 is FYNNEI in the germline V gene. General study results and limits: The authors later found most CMV-associated TCR beta chains appeared HLA-restricted. The authors listed approximately 160 TCR beta chains as cytomegalovirus-associated. By HLA locus, TCR association rates varied in a later analysis, with DRB1 showing the most and HLA-C the fewest.

The specimen was PBMCs. The J gene is TRBJ1-6, the V gene TRBV2; D is undetermined. This clonotype was sampled from a woman aged 45-65 years in good health and CMV-seropositive. CDR3 region: CASSDLSSYNSPLHF. Written as DNA, the CDR3 is TGTGCCAGCAGTGACTTGAGCTCCTATAATTCACCCCTCCACTTT.